The clone carrying this TCR beta chain has a count of ten or more. Its antigen is not known. This sample was included in a study of blood T cells in healthy people across ages. A second 7 to 11 cycle PCR used barcoded and J-beta primers. CDR3-containing paired-end reads numbered at least 2.5 million in each sample. TCRdb independently ran MiXCR on the 5' RACE reads; one entry per CDR3 protein. The sample holds around 870,000 distinct CDR3 sequences; 29% are singletons and the top ten take around 15%. Isolation per sample recovered at least 7 million PBMCs. Per sample, no less than 5 micrograms of total RNA were extracted. Study conclusions and caveats: The donors' CMV status was not determined, possibly confounding changes in expanded clonotypes.

The germline V and J ends were trimmed by 6 bases and 5 bases, with 16 bases remaining between them. Germline loops: CDR1 SQVTM, CDR2 ANQGSEA. This CDR3 spans 13 amino acids. This TCR was recovered from an elderly woman in good health. The rearrangement uses TRBV29-1 and TRBJ2-5, with D maybe TRBD2 (6 bases). The sample taken for sequencing was blood. This CDR3 reads CSVVYRRGETQYF. CDR3 nucleotide sequence: TGCAGCGTGGTATACAGGAGGGGTGAGACCCAGTACTTC.